This TCR beta chain was captured in a study of blood T cells in healthy people across ages. The junction had 7 bases not matched to a gene; V was cut back by 4 bases and J by 3 bases. There are 17 residues in the CDR3. CDR1 is PRHDT, CDR2 FYEKMQ, per germline (reference sequence). In regard to this clonotype: Its antigen is still unknown.

Study-wide results and limits: Investigators treated diversity estimates from one million T cells as underestimates. A roughly linear fall in TCR beta diversity per million T cells was seen with increasing age.

PCR was performed a second time for roughly 7 to 12 cycles using a sample-barcoded 5' primer and a J-beta primer mix. Via MiXCR, TCRdb re-called the 5' RACE reads, giving one row per CDR3 protein. The profile covers roughly 2 million distinct CDR3 sequences, with around half appearing a single time and around 2.1% taken by the ten largest. This clonotype was obtained from a woman aged 35 to 49 in good health. Material: blood. The rearrangement links TRBV13 to TRBJ1-4; 11 positions agree with TRBD1. The CDR3: CASSSGQGGQANEKLFF. The CDR3 nucleotides are TGTGCCAGCAGCTCGGGACAGGGGGGTCAAGCTAATGAAAAACTGTTTTTT.